A selection of T cell receptor beta chains follows, all from one sample in a study of cytomegalovirus exposure and HLA in healthy donors. Generated by immunoSEQ multiplex PCR, the TCRdb table keeps only in-frame clones and is missing some. This table holds around 190,000 clones, 80% to 90% found once. The sequenced material came from PBMCs. These receptors were collected from a girl aged 2 to 10 in good health and CMV-seropositive. Each CDR3 is given with its conserved first and last residue. Fields, in order: clone size, V gene, J gene, D gene, CDR3 protein, CDR3 DNA. A D gene is named only where the DNA matches it firmly. A row's size may be missing; if present it is once, few, many or a size class.

>.|TRBV4-1|TRBJ2-3|TRBD2
CATSRLAGGTDTQYF
TGCGCCACGTCAAGACTAGCGGGGGGCACAGATACGCAGTATTTT
>.|TRBV30|TRBJ1-2|TRBD1
CAWSATGRGYTF
TGTGCCTGGAGCGCGACAGGGCGTGGCTACACCTTC
>.|TRBV29-1|TRBJ2-1|TRBD2
CSVISQREFGDEQFF
TGCAGCGTCATTTCCCAGCGGGAGTTCGGTGATGAGCAGTTCTTC
>.|TRBV21-1|TRBJ2-1|.
CATPVAHNEQFF
TGTGCCACCCCTGTAGCTCACAATGAGCAGTTCTTC
>.|TRBV7-3|TRBJ2-1|.
CASSPKGASFIYNEQFF
TGTGCCAGCAGCCCAAAAGGGGCCTCCTTTATCTACAATGAGCAGTTCTTC
>.|TRBV9|TRBJ2-3|.
CASSVTPEVSDTQYF
TGTGCCAGCAGCGTAACCCCCGAGGTATCAGATACGCAGTATTTT
>few|TRBV2|TRBJ1-5|.
CASSEYNNQPQHF
TGTGCCAGCAGTGAATACAACAATCAGCCCCAGCATTTT
>.|TRBV11-3|TRBJ2-7|.
CASSLYSAGEQYF
TGTGCCAGCAGCTTATACAGCGCGGGCGAGCAGTACTTC
>.|TRBV2|TRBJ2-3|.
CANNWGGTDTQYF
TGTGCCAACAATTGGGGAGGCACAGATACGCAGTATTTT
>.|TRBV14|TRBJ2-2|TRBD2
CASSQLQLAAPNTGELFF
TGTGCCAGCAGCCAACTTCAACTAGCGGCCCCAAACACCGGGGAGCTGTTTTTT
>.|TRBV4-1|TRBJ1-2|.
CASSQDVNRQGNGYTF
TGCGCCAGCAGCCAAGACGTAAACAGGCAGGGTAATGGCTACACCTTC
>.|TRBV15|TRBJ1-2|.
CATSRDRQINYGYTF
TGTGCCACCAGCAGAGATAGACAGATTAACTATGGCTACACCTTC
>.|TRBV7-9|TRBJ1-1|.
CASSRLQQGPMNTEAFF
TGTGCCAGCAGCCGCTTACAACAGGGACCTATGAACACTGAAGCTTTCTTT
>.|TRBV6-4|TRBJ2-7|TRBD1
CASSERTGGSEQYF
TGTGCCAGCAGTGAGAGGACAGGGGGCAGCGAGCAGTACTTC
>.|TRBV25-1|TRBJ1-3|.
CASSEGSFWNTIYF
TGTGCCAGCAGTGAAGGGAGCTTCTGGAACACCATATATTTT
>.|TRBV5-1|TRBJ2-7|TRBD1
CASSPRDRGLEQYF
TGCGCCAGCAGCCCTAGGGACAGGGGCCTCGAGCAGTACTTC
>.|TRBV5-4|TRBJ2-3|.
CASSLASSTDTQYF
TGTGCCAGCAGCTTGGCGTCCAGCACAGATACGCAGTATTTT
>.|TRBV18|TRBJ1-1|.
CASSRNTGQTEAFF
TGTGCCAGCTCCCGGAATACCGGACAGACTGAAGCTTTCTTT
>.|TRBV30|TRBJ2-7|.
CAWDRSSYEQYF
TGTGCCTGGGACAGGTCCTCCTACGAGCAGTACTTC
>.|TRBV30|TRBJ1-3|.
CAWSVKTENTIYF
TGTGCCTGGAGTGTTAAGACAGAGAACACCATATATTTT
>few|TRBV4-1|TRBJ1-4|.
CASSPTTGATREKLFF
TGCGCCAGCAGCCCCACCACGGGAGCGACAAGGGAAAAACTGTTTTTT
>.|TRBV25-1|TRBJ1-2|.
CALSWAGQISYGYTF
TGTGCCCTCTCATGGGCAGGTCAGATTTCCTATGGCTACACCTTC
>few|TRBV28|TRBJ2-7|.
CASSGGRGPAYEQYF
TGTGCCAGCAGTGGAGGCAGGGGCCCAGCCTACGAGCAGTACTTC
>.|TRBV7-9|TRBJ2-5|.
CASSASKETQYF
TGTGCCAGCAGCGCCTCTAAAGAGACCCAGTACTTC
>.|TRBV5-1|TRBJ2-1|TRBD1
CASSIGDRGEYNEQFF
TGCGCCAGCAGTATCGGGGACAGGGGAGAATACAATGAGCAGTTCTTC
>.|TRBV29-1|TRBJ1-1|TRBD1
CSARQGVDTEAFF
TGCAGCGCTAGACAGGGTGTAGACACTGAAGCTTTCTTT
>.|TRBV2|TRBJ1-2|TRBD1
CASRGTGFDGYTF
TGTGCCAGCAGAGGGACAGGGTTTGATGGCTACACCTTC
>once|TRBV4-1|TRBJ2-7|.
CASSHPQGNYEQYF
TGCGCCAGCAGCCACCCCCAGGGAAACTACGAGCAGTACTTC
>.|TRBV6-5|TRBJ2-5|TRBD1
CASSYYRGETQYF
TGTGCCAGCAGTTACTACAGGGGCGAGACCCAGTACTTC
>many|TRBV6-5|TRBJ2-3|TRBD2
CASSYKRGPPPDTQYF
TGTGCCAGCAGTTACAAGCGGGGGCCCCCCCCAGATACGCAGTATTTT
>.|TRBV12-5|TRBJ2-5|.
CASGHPAQYF
TGTGCTAGTGGTCATCCGGCCCAGTACTTC
>.|TRBV9|TRBJ2-1|.
CASSVVGGEQFF
TGTGCCAGCAGCGTAGTAGGGGGTGAGCAGTTCTTC
>.|TRBV9|TRBJ2-1|.
CASSETGRGQFF
TGTGCCAGCAGCGAGACGGGGCGGGGGCAGTTCTTC
>.|TRBV29-1|TRBJ2-5|TRBD1
CSVWGDRAETQYF
TGCAGCGTTTGGGGGGACAGGGCAGAGACCCAGTACTTC
>.|TRBV27|TRBJ2-7|TRBD1
CASSLYRGLVLYEQYF
TGTGCCAGCAGCCTTTACAGGGGGCTGGTTCTCTACGAGCAGTACTTC
>.|TRBV11-2|TRBJ2-3|.
CASSFRTIEDTQYF
TGTGCCAGCAGCTTCCGGACTATTGAGGATACGCAGTATTTT
>.|TRBV4-1|TRBJ2-4|TRBD1
CASSLPGRGLSAKNIQYF
TGCGCCAGCAGCCTCCCCGGAAGGGGGCTATCAGCCAAAAACATTCAGTACTTC